A single sample is the source of the 16 T cell receptor beta chains below, sequenced in a study of shared clonotypes between healthy human individuals. TCRdb keeps only in-frame clones here, not all; method: immunoSEQ multiplex PCR. The data hold more than 850,000 clones, with about 80% observed a single time. Sequencing was carried out using memory CD4+ T cells from PBMCs. As to subset: CD45RA-negative fraction. The origin of the receptors is a man between 18 and 35 years old in good health. Some clones in this sample may be carry-over from other donors' samples.

The V gene is TRBV19, the J gene TRBJ1-2; D not certain. There are 14 residues in the CDR3. V was clipped by 5 bases and J by 5 bases, with 15 bases between them. CDR1 LNHDA and CDR2 SQIVND come from the germline V gene (reference sequence). Here the CDR3 DNA reads TGTGCCAGTAGTGGTGGAGGTTTACGGTATGGCTACACCTTC. This gives the protein CASSGGGLRYGYTF.

The V call is TRBV6-6, the J call TRBJ1-5; the D is unclear. Germline V lookup: CDR1 MNHNY, CDR2 SVGAGI (reference sequence). The V end was cut by 6 bases, the J end by 3 bases, with 6 bases between. The CDR3 extends over 12 amino acids. The CDR3 region is CASRITNQPQHF. CDR3 in DNA: TGTGCCAGCAGGATAACCAATCAGCCCCAGCATTTT.

The V gene is TRBV14, the J gene TRBJ2-1, with unresolved D. Trimming pared 2 bases from V and 9 bases from J, leaving 11 bases between. CDR3 size: 13 residues. Germline loops: CDR1 SGHDN, CDR2 FVKESK. CDR3 DNA: TGTGCCAGCAGCCAAAGTCTCGGCGGTGAGCAGTTCTTC. It is translated as CASSQSLGGEQFF.

The chain uses TRBV30 and TRBJ2-5; D is unresolved. The CDR3 runs 12 residues. The germline CDR1 and CDR2 sequences are GTSNPN and SVGIG (reference sequence). V gave up 0 bases and J gave up 3 bases, with 5 bases separating them. CDR3 nucleotide sequence: TGTGCCTGGAGTGTCAGTAAAGAGACCCAGTACTTC. Translated, it gives CAWSVSKETQYF.

The chain is built from TRBV9 and TRBJ2-3; TRBD1 agrees at 7 bases. CDR1 and CDR2 from the germline V gene are SGDLS and YYNGEE. The CDR3 totals 15 residues. Unmatched junction bases numbered 2, after V lost 0 bases and J lost 1 base. Here the CDR3 DNA reads TGTGCCAGCAGCGTAGCTGGGACAGGCACAGATACGCAGTATTTT. Translated, it gives CASSVAGTGTDTQYF.

This clone came up once. The rearrangement joins TRBV27 to TRBJ2-1; 7 nucleotides align to TRBD1. In germline, CDR1 is MNHEY, CDR2 SMNVEV (reference sequence). There are 15 residues in the CDR3. The V and J ends lost 2 bases and 6 bases, in that order; junction bases with no gene match: 7. The CDR3 nucleotides are TGTGCCAGCAGTTTAATCCCGGGACAGACCAATGAGCAGTTCTTC. It encodes CASSLIPGQTNEQFF.

This clone appeared a single time. The rearrangement uses TRBV7-9 and TRBJ1-4; possibly TRBD1 for D (6 bases). The germline gives CDR1 SEHNR, CDR2 FQNEAQ (reference sequence). CDR3 length equals 12 residues. Trimming cost V 5 bases and J 8 bases, with 9 bases left between them. CDR3: CASSRDIEKLFF. The CDR3 coding sequence is TGTGCCAGCAGCCGGGACATCGAAAAACTGTTTTTT.

There are many counts of this clone. J is TRBJ1-4 and V is TRBV5-1, with TRBD1 matching 7 bases. The CDR3 loop spans 15 amino acids. V lost 4 bases to trimming and J lost 10 bases; unmatched junction nucleotides: 13. Germline lookup yields CDR1 SGHRS and CDR2 YFSETQ. DNA for the CDR3: TGCGCCAGCAGCCTATCGACAGGGACGGTTGCAAAACTGTTTTTT. It translates to CASSLSTGTVAKLFF. Full variable domain (missing parts from reference TRBV5-1 and TRBJ1-4): KAGVTQTPRYLIKTRGQQVTLSCSPISGHRSVSWYQQTPGQGLQFLFEYFSETQRNKGNFPGRFSGRQFSNSRSEMNVSTLELGDSALYLCASSLSTGTVAKLFFGSGTQLSVL.

The chain links TRBV28 to TRBJ1-1; D possibly corresponds to TRBD1 (6 bases). The CDR3 consists of 12 residues. In germline, CDR1 is MDHEN, CDR2 SYDVKM. V was pared by 6 bases and J by 11 bases, with 16 bases between. Here the CDR3 reads CASSPATGYAFF. DNA of the CDR3: TGTGCCAGCAGCCCCGCAACAGGGTACGCTTTCTTT.

The chain recombines TRBV28 with TRBJ2-7; 9 bases fit TRBD1. The germline gives CDR1 MDHEN, CDR2 SYDVKM. Trimming removed 5 bases from V and 5 bases from J; junction bases left unmatched: 10. The CDR3 contains 15 residues. The CDR3 is CASSRMRRTGDEQYF. The CDR3 DNA reads TGTGCCAGCAGTCGAATGAGGAGGACAGGGGACGAGCAGTACTTC.

This chain connects TRBV5-1 to TRBJ1-2, with TRBD1 matching over 9 bases. The V gene's germline CDR1 is SGHRS and CDR2 YFSETQ. J lost 4 bases, V lost 4 bases, and 8 bases had no gene match. This CDR3 is built from 15 residues. For the CDR3, the DNA is TGCGCCAGCAGCGAGACGGGACAGGGATTCTATGGCTACACCTTC. Translating it yields CASSETGQGFYGYTF.

J is TRBJ2-1 and V is TRBV7-9, with a possible D match to TRBD1 (5 bases). The CDR3 spans 18 residues. The V gene's germline CDR1 is SEHNR and CDR2 FQNEAQ (reference sequence). Trimming removed 0 bases at V and 5 bases at J, with 20 bases between. The CDR3 reads CASSLAYQGLLGHNEQFF. The CDR3 DNA reads as TGTGCCAGCAGCTTAGCGTACCAGGGCCTACTCGGCCACAATGAGCAGTTCTTC.

V usage is TRBV5-6 and J usage is TRBJ1-1, with D tentatively TRBD1 (6 bases). V shed 6 bases and J shed 7 bases, with 22 bases lying between them. This CDR3 contains 15 residues. CDR1 is SGHDT and CDR2 is YYEEEE in the germline V gene. The CDR3 spells CASTPIGGARNEAFF. Here the CDR3 DNA reads TGTGCCAGCACCCCTATAGGGGGGGCGCGTAATGAAGCTTTCTTT.

CDR3 region: CASSAPPGQGHGVYGYTF. The CDR3, as DNA: TGTGCCAGCAGTGCCCCCCCGGGACAGGGGCACGGGGTCTATGGCTACACCTTC. The V call is TRBV27, the J call TRBJ1-2; the match to TRBD1 covers 10 bases. Trimming took 5 bases from V and 4 from J; bases not matched to a gene: 16. CDR1 and CDR2 from the germline V gene are MNHEY and SMNVEV (reference sequence). CDR3 length: 18 residues.

The V and J genes are TRBV6-4 and TRBJ2-1; 8 nucleotides line up with TRBD2. The length of the CDR3 is 15 residues. The trim removed 4 bases at V and 4 bases at J, leaving 6 bases unmatched. Germline V gives CDR1 MRHNA, CDR2 SNTAGT. The CDR3 DNA follows: TGTGCCAGCAGTGTTAGCGGGACATTTTACAATGAGCAGTTCTTC. This sequence encodes CASSVSGTFYNEQFF.

The chain uses TRBV28 and TRBJ2-3, with D perhaps matching TRBD1 or TRBD2 (5 bases each). In germline, CDR1 is MDHEN, CDR2 SYDVKM. The CDR3 is 13 residues long. V gave up 4 bases and J gave up 4 bases, with 9 bases separating them. The CDR3 reads CASSWGFPDTQYF. The CDR3 bases are TGTGCCAGCAGTTGGGGGTTCCCAGATACGCAGTATTTT.